This TCR beta chain was captured in a study of high-grade serous ovarian cancer treatment subgroups (dated by TCRdb to the early 2020s). A note on the overall study: A mean of roughly 14,000 reads and thousands of unique TCR beta rearrangements per sample was generated by sequencing. The study examined TCR beta repertoires in high-grade serous ovarian cancer patients who were grouped under a laparoscopic triage algorithm by complete gross resection or by neoadjuvant chemotherapy response. The approximately 30-patient cohort included roughly 10 patients with no residual disease after primary surgery (R0), roughly 10 excellent NACT responders, and roughly 10 poor NACT responders. In total there were 90 samples, since every patient provided one primary tumor sample and two metastatic tumor samples.

Tumor samples were collected prior to definitive surgery or chemotherapy. Genomic DNA extraction was performed by the MD Anderson Biospecimen Extraction Resource, and TCR sequencing was carried out by the MD Anderson Cancer Genomics Laboratory. Turning to this clone: Its target antigen remains unknown. No much larger clonotype is one base removed from it; base qualities were not supplied.

High-throughput TCR profiling via ImmunoSEQ was performed on the 80 to 100 tumor samples. On the study's bioinformatics: The repertoire diversity metrics included richness (unique productive sequences), clonality, evenness and relatedness, and the Bhattacharyya coefficient was used to measure similarity between samples. In a sensitivity analysis, TCRs with fewer than two reads were excluded, and consistent conclusions were obtained. TCRdb holds this immuneACCESS table with in-frame rearrangements only. Some clones are missing; in checked studies, unresolved V genes explain under half, and the rest has no known cause. V, J and clone size derive from that table, while D and trimming were established from the DNA sequence. This sample is represented by about 39,000 clones; 79% of them were singletons. Approximately 3.1% of the sample comes from the top ten. V trim: 10 bases; J trim: 6 bases; unmatched bases: 10. The cysteine opens and the phenylalanine closes a CDR3 of 13 amino acids. Here the CDR3 DNA is all that survives: 39 bases in frame from base 1. CDR1 and CDR2 (LNHDA, SQIVND) derive from the germline V gene (reference sequence).

Paper-wide results and their limitations: TCR repertoire analyses were focused on CDR3, and CDR1 and CDR2 were not analyzed. Repertoire similarity ranging from about 0.1 to 0.85 was observed between tumors from the same patient, whereas almost no similarity was observed between different patients. Bulk tumor TCR sequencing lacked spatial information, limiting insight into HGSC tumor complexity and diversity. TCR clonal relatedness showed a positive correlation with neoantigen level and a trend toward positive correlation with copy number variation and mutation load from whole-genome sequencing.

This chain is built from TRBV19 and TRBJ2-3; TRBD2 aligns with 7 central bases. This clonotype originated in a human donor with high-grade serous ovarian cancer. Sequenced input: tumor tissue. The CDR3 region has the sequence CATTSTSPDTQYF. The DNA reads TGTGCCACCACGTCGACTAGCCCGGATACGCAGTATTTT.